Below, 15 T cell receptor beta chains from the same sample are listed, as sequenced in a study of shared clonotypes between healthy human individuals. The repertoire was sequenced with immunoSEQ multiplex PCR; TCRdb's copy has only in-frame clones and lacks some. The sample contains 2 million to 2.5 million clones, nearly 97% of which appear only once. Sample: naive CD4+ T cells sorted from blood. Regarding subset: CD45RA+ positively selected. These receptors were taken from a man aged 18 to 29 in good health.

The chain carries TRBV4-3 and TRBJ2-5; 8 bases map to TRBD2. Unmatched junction bases numbered 3, after V lost 0 bases and J lost 3 bases. The CDR3 length is 15 residues. CDR1 is LGHNA, CDR2 YSLEER, per germline. The CDR3, as DNA: TGCGCCAGCAGCCAAGAAGCGGGAGCCAAAGAGACCCAGTACTTC. Protein sequence: CASSQEAGAKETQYF.

This clone was seen only a few times. A read error may account for a junction end that differs from germline. The chain links TRBV11-2 to TRBJ2-7; D gene unclear. Looked up from germline, CDR1 is SGHAT and CDR2 is FQNNGV. CDR3 length: 11 residues. The CDR3 region is CASSLDVRQYF. CDR3 DNA: TGTGCCAGCAGCCTAGACGTGAGGCAGTACTTC. Complete variable domain (other parts from reference TRBV11-2 and TRBJ2-7): EAGVAQSPRYKIIEKRQSVAFWCNPISGHATLYWYQQILGQGPKLLIQFQNNGVVDDSQLPKDRFSAERLKGVDSTLKIQPAKLEDSAVYLCASSLDVRQYFGPGTRLTVT.

In DNA form, the CDR3 reads TGTGCCAGCAGCGCCGGTAGCGGGGGTTCCACAGATACGCAGTATTTT. Its protein is CASSAGSGGSTDTQYF. The chain has TRBV9 and TRBJ2-3; 9 bases match TRBD2. The germline V gene encodes CDR1 SGDLS and CDR2 YYNGEE. V lost 3 bases and J lost 2; bases outside the gene matches: 7. The CDR3 spans 16 residues. Combining the CDR3 with reference TRBV9 and TRBJ2-3 gives the whole variable domain DSGVTQTPKHLITATGQRVTLRCSPRSGDLSVYWYQQSLDQGLQFLIQYYNGEERAKGNILERFSAQQFPDLHSELNLSSLELGDSALYFCASSAGSGGSTDTQYFGPGTRLTVL.

The chain uses TRBV20-1 and TRBJ2-1; D remains unclear. The CDR3 is made up of 10 amino acids. Germline V gene lookup returns CDR1 DFQATT and CDR2 SNEGSKA (reference sequence). V lost 6 bases and J lost 7, with 7 bases in between. CDR3 protein: CSAILNEQFF. For the CDR3, the DNA is TGCAGTGCGATCCTAAATGAGCAGTTCTTC.

The CDR3 here is CASSPPGTSRNQPQHF. As DNA, the CDR3 is TGTGCCAGCAGTCCCCCCGGTACCAGCCGCAATCAGCCCCAGCATTTT. The chain combines TRBV28 with TRBJ1-5; D not certain. This CDR3 is built from 16 residues. Germline V gene data show CDR1 as MDHEN and CDR2 as SYDVKM. V shed 5 bases and J shed 2 bases, with 16 bases lying between them.

The J gene is TRBJ1-3, the V gene TRBV5-6; D is unclear. Deletions cut 5 bases from V and 0 bases from J, with 12 bases between. Germline CDR1 and CDR2: SGHDT and YYEEEE. The CDR3 contains 15 residues. DNA for the CDR3: TGTGCCAGCAGTCGAAGACTTATCTCTGGAAACACCATATATTTT. This encodes CASSRRLISGNTIYF.

A remark on this clone: Distinct nucleotide sequences in the sample also encode this CDR3. The chain employs TRBV6-5 and TRBJ1-1; tentative D call: TRBD1 (6 bases). The V gene lost 0 bases and the J gene lost 5 bases, with 10 bases spanning the gap. This CDR3 comprises 14 residues. Looked up from germline, CDR1 is MNHEY and CDR2 is SVGAGI. The CDR3 DNA is TGTGCCAGCAGTTACTCGCCGGGGGCGACTGAAGCTTTCTTT. Its translation: CASSYSPGATEAFF.

The J gene is TRBJ2-3, the V gene TRBV29-1; 8 nucleotides line up with TRBD2. The CDR3 contains 15 residues. CDR1 and CDR2 from the germline V gene are SQVTM and ANQGSEA. With V trimmed by 5 bases and J by 4 bases, 11 bases remained unmatched. The CDR3 sequence is CSVPWTSKVADTQYF. CDR3 nucleotide sequence: TGCAGCGTTCCTTGGACTAGCAAGGTCGCAGATACGCAGTATTTT.

The chain has TRBV11-2 and TRBJ2-1; a weak D match, TRBD2 (6 bases). V was pared by 1 base and J by 9 bases, with 16 bases between. The germline V gene encodes CDR1 SGHAT and CDR2 FQNNGV. CDR3 length: 15 amino acids. The CDR3 sequence is CASSLVLGGLAEQFF. DNA of the CDR3: TGTGCCAGCAGCTTAGTACTGGGGGGATTGGCTGAGCAGTTCTTC. Complete variable domain (other parts from reference TRBV11-2 and TRBJ2-1): EAGVAQSPRYKIIEKRQSVAFWCNPISGHATLYWYQQILGQGPKLLIQFQNNGVVDDSQLPKDRFSAERLKGVDSTLKIQPAKLEDSAVYLCASSLVLGGLAEQFFGPGTRLTVL.

This rearrangement joins TRBV11-2 to TRBJ2-2; 7 nucleotides line up with TRBD1. The CDR3 consists of 15 residues. J lost 4 bases, V lost 3 bases, and 5 bases had no gene match. CDR1 is SGHAT, CDR2 FQNNGV, per germline. The DNA for the CDR3 is TGTGCCAGCAGCTTGCGACAGGGTTCCACCGGGGAGCTGTTTTTT. It specifies CASSLRQGSTGELFF.

In this sample, this clone turned up once. V is TRBV2 and J is TRBJ2-3; 9 positions match TRBD2. Germline V lookup: CDR1 SNHLY, CDR2 FYNNEI. CDR3 length: 16 amino acids. Trimming took 5 bases from V and 1 from J; bases not matched to a gene: 7. The CDR3: CASSLGASGGTDTQYF. CDR3 nucleotide sequence: TGTGCCAGCAGTCTAGGGGCTAGCGGGGGCACAGATACGCAGTATTTT.

The J gene is TRBJ1-1, the V gene TRBV29-1; D is perhaps TRBD1 (5 bases). In germline, CDR1 is SQVTM, CDR2 ANQGSEA. The CDR3 is made up of 13 amino acids. V lost 5 bases, J lost 1 base, and 11 bases lay in between. The CDR3 region is CSVTGPTNTEAFF. The CDR3, as DNA: TGCAGCGTTACGGGGCCTACGAACACTGAAGCTTTCTTT.

V usage is TRBV19 and J usage is TRBJ1-4; no firm D call. The CDR3 contains 15 residues. CDR1 and CDR2 from the germline V gene are LNHDA and SQIVND (reference sequence). V lost 5 bases and J lost 0, with 10 bases in between. CDR3 amino acids: CASSLRGATNEKLFF. CDR3 DNA: TGTGCCAGTAGTCTTCGAGGTGCAACTAATGAAAAACTGTTTTTT.

The V and J genes are TRBV10-3 and TRBJ2-5; 7 bases align to TRBD2. Germline CDR1 and CDR2: ENHRY and SYGVKD. V lost 6 bases, J lost 5 bases, and 9 bases stayed unmatched. The CDR3 extends over 14 amino acids. Here the CDR3 DNA reads TGTGCCATCAGACAGAATGGGGGGGGTGAGACCCAGTACTTC. Its translation: CAIRQNGGGETQYF.

The V call is TRBV5-8, the J call TRBJ1-1; D perhaps matches TRBD1 (6 bases). V gave up 4 bases and J gave up 5 bases, with 9 bases separating them. This CDR3 contains 12 residues. The germline V gene has CDR1 SGHTS and CDR2 YDEGEE. The CDR3 protein is CASSGDTTEAFF. For the CDR3, the DNA is TGTGCCAGCAGCGGGGACACTACTGAAGCTTTCTTT.